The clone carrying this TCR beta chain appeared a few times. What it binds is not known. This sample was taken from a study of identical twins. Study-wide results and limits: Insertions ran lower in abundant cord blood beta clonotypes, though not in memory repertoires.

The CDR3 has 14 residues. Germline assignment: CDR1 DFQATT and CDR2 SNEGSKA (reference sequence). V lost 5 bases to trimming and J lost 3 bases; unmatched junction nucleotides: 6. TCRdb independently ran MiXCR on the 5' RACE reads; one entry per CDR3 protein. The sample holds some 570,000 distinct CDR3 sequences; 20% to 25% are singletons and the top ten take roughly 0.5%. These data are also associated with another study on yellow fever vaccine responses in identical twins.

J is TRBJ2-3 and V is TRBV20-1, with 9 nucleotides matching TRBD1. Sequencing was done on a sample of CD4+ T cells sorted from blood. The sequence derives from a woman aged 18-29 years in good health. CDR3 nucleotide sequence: TGCAGTGCTGGTACAGGGGGCAGGACAGATACGCAGTATTTT. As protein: CSAGTGGRTDTQYF.